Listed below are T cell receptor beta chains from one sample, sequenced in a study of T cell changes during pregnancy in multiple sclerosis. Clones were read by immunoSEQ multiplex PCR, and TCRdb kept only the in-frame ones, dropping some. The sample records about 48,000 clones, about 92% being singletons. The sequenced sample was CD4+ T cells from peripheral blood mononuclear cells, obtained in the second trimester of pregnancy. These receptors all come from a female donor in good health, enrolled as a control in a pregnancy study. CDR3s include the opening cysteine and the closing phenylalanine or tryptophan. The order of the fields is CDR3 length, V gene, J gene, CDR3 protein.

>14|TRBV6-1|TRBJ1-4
CASSEQGTTGELFF
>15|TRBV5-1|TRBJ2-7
CASSYQAGGGLEQYF
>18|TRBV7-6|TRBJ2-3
CASSLSGGGARGTDTQYF
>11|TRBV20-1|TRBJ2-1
CSARVGGEQFF
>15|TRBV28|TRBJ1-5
CASSFGQRWEQPQHF
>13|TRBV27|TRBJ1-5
CASGEWGNQPQHF
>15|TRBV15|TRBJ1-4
CATSRRQGEGEKLFF
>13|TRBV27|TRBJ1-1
CASSFHQGTEAFF
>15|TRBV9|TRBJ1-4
CASSFQGSSNEKLFF
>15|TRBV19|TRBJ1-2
CASTPGDRAIYGYTF